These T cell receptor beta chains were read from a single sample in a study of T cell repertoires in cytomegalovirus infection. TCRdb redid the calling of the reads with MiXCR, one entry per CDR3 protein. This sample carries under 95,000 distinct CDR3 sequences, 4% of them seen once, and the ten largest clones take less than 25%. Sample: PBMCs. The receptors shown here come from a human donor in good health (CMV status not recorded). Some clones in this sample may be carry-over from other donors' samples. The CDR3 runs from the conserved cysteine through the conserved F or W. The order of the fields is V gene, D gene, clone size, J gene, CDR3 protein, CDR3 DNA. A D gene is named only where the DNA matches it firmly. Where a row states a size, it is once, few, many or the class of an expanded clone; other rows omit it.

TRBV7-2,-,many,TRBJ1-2,CASSLGRGSGYTF,TGTGCCAGCAGCTTAGGACGGGGAAGTGGCTACACCTTC
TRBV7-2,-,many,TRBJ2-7,CASSQRQGSFSEQYF,TGTGCCAGCAGCCAACGACAAGGGTCTTTCTCCGAGCAGTACTTC
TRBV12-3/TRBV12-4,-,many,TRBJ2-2,CASSLILGGTYTGELFF,TGTGCCAGCAGTTTAATCCTAGGGGGAACCTACACCGGGGAGCTGTTTTTT
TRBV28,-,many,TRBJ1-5,CASSLPRGRGSNQPQHF,TGTGCCAGCAGTCTACCAAGGGGAAGGGGCAGCAATCAGCCCCAGCATTTT
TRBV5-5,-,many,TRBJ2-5,CASSLRLQETQYF,TGTGCCAGCAGCTTGAGGTTACAAGAGACCCAGTACTTC
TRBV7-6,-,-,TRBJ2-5,CASCLGLETQYF,TGTGCCAGCTGCTTAGGGCTGGAGACCCAGTACTTC
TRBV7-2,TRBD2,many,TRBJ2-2,CASSLRAGGAPGELFF,TGTGCCAGCAGCTTACGGGCCGGGGGGGCGCCCGGGGAGCTGTTTTTT
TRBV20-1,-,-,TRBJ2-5,CSARNEETQYF,TGCAGTGCTAGAAACGAAGAGACCCAGTACTTC
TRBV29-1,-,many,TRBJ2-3,CSVLLTGGDTQYF,TGCAGCGTTCTTTTGACTGGGGGAGATACGCAGTATTTT
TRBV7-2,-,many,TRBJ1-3,CASSLGGAGNTIYF,TGTGCCAGCAGCTTAGGCGGTGCTGGAAACACCATATATTTT
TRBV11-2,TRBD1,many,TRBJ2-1,CASSSTDGTAYNEQFF,TGTGCCAGCAGCTCTACAGACGGGACAGCTTACAATGAGCAGTTCTTC
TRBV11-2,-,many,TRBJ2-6,CASSLSGANVLTF,TGTGCCAGCAGCTTATCCGGGGCCAACGTCCTGACTTTC
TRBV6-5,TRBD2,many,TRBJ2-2,CASRRNGLGAGELFF,TGTGCCAGCAGGAGAAACGGACTAGGGGCCGGGGAGCTGTTTTTT
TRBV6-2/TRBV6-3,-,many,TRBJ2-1,CASSYLGAGAEQFF,TGTGCCAGCAGTTACTTGGGCGCGGGGGCTGAGCAGTTCTTC
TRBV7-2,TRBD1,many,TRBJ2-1,CASSLSWGQYNEQFF,TGTGCCAGCAGCTTATCCTGGGGACAGTACAATGAGCAGTTCTTC
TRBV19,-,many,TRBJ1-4,CASSRQYEKLFF,TGTGCCAGTAGTCGACAGTATGAAAAACTGTTTTTT
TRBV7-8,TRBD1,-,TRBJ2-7,CASSYTGGAEQYF,TGTGCCAGCAGCTATACAGGGGGCGCCGAGCAGTACTTC
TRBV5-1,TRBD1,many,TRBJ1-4,CASSLGQGRLGKLFF,TGCGCCAGCAGCTTGGGACAGGGAAGATTAGGAAAACTGTTTTTT
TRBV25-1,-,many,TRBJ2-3,CASSEYGVPDTQYF,TGTGCCAGCAGTGAATACGGGGTCCCAGATACGCAGTATTTT
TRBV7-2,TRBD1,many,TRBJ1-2,CASSSRTGGLDYGYTF,TGTGCCAGCAGCTCCCGGACAGGGGGCCTGGACTATGGCTACACCTTC
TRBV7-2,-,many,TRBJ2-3,CASSLGQVHTDTQYF,TGTGCCAGCAGCTTAGGGCAGGTCCACACAGATACGCAGTATTTT
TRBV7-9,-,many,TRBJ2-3,CASSSGQVTDTQYF,TGTGCCAGCAGCTCGGGACAAGTCACAGATACGCAGTATTTT
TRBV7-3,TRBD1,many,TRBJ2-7,CASSVRAGGSEQYF,TGTGCCAGCAGCGTTCGGGCAGGGGGAAGCGAGCAGTACTTC
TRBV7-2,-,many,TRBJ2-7,CASSSGHTSSYEQYF,TGTGCCAGCAGCTCCGGACACACATCTTCCTACGAGCAGTACTTC
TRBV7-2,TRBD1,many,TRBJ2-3,CASSLRPQGAGENTQYF,TGTGCCAGCAGCTTAAGGCCGCAGGGGGCCGGGGAAAATACGCAGTATTTT
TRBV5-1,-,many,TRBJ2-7,CASSPTGPPYEQYF,TGCGCCAGCAGCCCCACCGGGCCGCCCTACGAGCAGTACTTC
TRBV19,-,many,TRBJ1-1,CASSISVNTEAFF,TGTGCCAGTAGTATATCTGTTAACACTGAAGCTTTCTTT
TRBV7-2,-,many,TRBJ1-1,CASSPSFWQLNTEAFF,TGTGCCAGCAGCCCAAGCTTCTGGCAGCTGAACACTGAAGCTTTCTTT
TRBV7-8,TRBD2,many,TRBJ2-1,CASSLPGTRNNEQFF,TGTGCCAGCAGCCTACCCGGGACTAGAAACAATGAGCAGTTCTTC
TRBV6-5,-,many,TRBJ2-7,CASSYSNGHEQYF,TGTGCCAGCAGTTACTCGAATGGGCACGAGCAGTACTTC
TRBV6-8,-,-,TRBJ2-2,CASSPRTYGTGELFF,TGTGCCAGCAGCCCCCGGACTTACGGCACCGGGGAGCTGTTTTTT
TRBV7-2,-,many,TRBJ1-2,CASSLARRGERNYGYTF,TGTGCCAGCAGCTTAGCTCGCAGGGGAGAGCGGAACTATGGCTACACCTTC
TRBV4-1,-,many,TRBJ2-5,CASSQVATQETQYF,TGCGCCAGCAGCCAAGTCGCTACCCAAGAGACCCAGTACTTC
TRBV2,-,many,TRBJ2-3,CASSVEGGIGTDTQYF,TGTGCCAGCAGTGTCGAGGGCGGGATAGGCACAGATACGCAGTATTTT
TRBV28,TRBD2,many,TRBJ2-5,CATSGLAVQETQYF,TGTGCCACTTCAGGACTAGCGGTACAAGAGACCCAGTACTTC
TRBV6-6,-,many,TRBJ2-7,CASSGTWTYEQYF,TGTGCCAGCAGCGGGACATGGACCTACGAGCAGTACTTC
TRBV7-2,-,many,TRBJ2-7,CASSLVAGPYEQYF,TGTGCCAGCAGCTTGGTGGCGGGGCCCTACGAGCAGTACTTC
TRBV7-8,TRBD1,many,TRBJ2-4,CASSPGTAAKNIQYF,TGTGCCAGCAGCCCCGGGACAGCAGCCAAAAACATTCAGTACTTC
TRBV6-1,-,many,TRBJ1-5,CASKGGQGSNQPQHF,TGTGCCAGCAAAGGGGGGCAGGGGAGCAATCAGCCCCAGCATTTT
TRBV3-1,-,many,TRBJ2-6,CASSQGSGANVLTF,TGTGCCAGCAGCCAGGGCTCTGGGGCCAACGTCCTGACTTTC